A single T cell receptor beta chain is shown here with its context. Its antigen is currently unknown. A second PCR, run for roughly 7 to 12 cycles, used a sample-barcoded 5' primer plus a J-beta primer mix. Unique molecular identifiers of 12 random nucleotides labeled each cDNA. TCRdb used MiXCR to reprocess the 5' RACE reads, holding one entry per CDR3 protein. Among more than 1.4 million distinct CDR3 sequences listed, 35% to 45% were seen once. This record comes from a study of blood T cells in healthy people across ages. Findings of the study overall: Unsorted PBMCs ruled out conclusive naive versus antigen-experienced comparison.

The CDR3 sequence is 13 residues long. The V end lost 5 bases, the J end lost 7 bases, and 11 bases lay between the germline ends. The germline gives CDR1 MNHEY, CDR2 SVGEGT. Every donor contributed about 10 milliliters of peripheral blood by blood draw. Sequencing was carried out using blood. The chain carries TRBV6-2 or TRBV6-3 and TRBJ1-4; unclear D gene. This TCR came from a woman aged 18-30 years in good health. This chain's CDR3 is CASSAGVREKLFF. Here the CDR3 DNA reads TGTGCCAGCAGTGCGGGAGTTCGTGAAAAACTGTTTTTT.